This TCR beta chain derives from a study of T-cell memory formation after mild COVID-19. CDR3 length: 15 residues. Trimming left V 6 bases short and J 1 base short, with 13 bases between. On this clonotype itself: Its antigen is unidentified.

TCRalpha and TCRbeta libraries used 5'RACE with constant-segment primers and UMIs. TCRdb called the 5' RACE reads again in MiXCR, with one record for every CDR3 protein. The sample carries approximately 240,000 distinct CDR3 sequences, roughly 15% recorded once. General study results and limits: CM and EM subsets held most contracting CD4+ clones; EMRA held CD8+ ones. Contracting clones, day 15 to 85, had balanced CD4/CD8, and later expanders favored CD4+.

The sample was PBMCs or a T cell subset sorted from them (not recorded which). The chain couples TRBV12-3 or TRBV12-4 to TRBJ2-1; D is unclear. The TCR originated in a young man who had mild COVID-19 (a few samples of this study predate the infection). Cell type and time point are not known. Here the CDR3 reads CASSPDLGSYNEQFF. CDR3 bases: TGTGCCAGCAGCCCGGATTTGGGATCCTACAATGAGCAGTTCTTC.